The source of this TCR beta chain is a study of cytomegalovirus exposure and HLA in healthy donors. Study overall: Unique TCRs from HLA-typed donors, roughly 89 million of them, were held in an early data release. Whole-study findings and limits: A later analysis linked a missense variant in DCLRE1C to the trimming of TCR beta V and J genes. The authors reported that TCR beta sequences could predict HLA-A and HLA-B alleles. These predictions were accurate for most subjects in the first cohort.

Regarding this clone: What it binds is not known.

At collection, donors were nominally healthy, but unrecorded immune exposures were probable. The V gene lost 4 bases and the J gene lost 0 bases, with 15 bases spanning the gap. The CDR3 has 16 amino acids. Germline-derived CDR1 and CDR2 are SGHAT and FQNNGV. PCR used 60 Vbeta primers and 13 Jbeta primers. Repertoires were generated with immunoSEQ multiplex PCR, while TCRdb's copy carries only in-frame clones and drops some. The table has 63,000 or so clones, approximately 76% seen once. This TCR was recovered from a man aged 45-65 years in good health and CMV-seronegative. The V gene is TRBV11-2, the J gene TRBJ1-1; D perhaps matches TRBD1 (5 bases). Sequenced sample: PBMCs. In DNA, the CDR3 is TGTGCCAGCAGCTCCCAAGGGGCAGGGATGAACACTGAAGCTTTCTTT. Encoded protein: CASSSQGAGMNTEAFF.